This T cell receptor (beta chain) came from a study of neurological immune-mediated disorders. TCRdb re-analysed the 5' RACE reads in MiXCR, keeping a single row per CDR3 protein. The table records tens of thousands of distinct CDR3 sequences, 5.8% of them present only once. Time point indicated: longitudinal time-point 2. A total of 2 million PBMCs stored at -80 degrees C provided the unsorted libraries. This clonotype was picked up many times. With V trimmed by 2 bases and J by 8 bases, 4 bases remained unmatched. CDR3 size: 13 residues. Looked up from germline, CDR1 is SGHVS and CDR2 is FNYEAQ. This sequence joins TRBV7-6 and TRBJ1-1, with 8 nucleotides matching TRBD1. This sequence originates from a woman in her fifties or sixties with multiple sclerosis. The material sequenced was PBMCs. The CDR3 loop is CASSLSRDREAFF. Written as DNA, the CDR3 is TGTGCCAGCAGCTTATCCCGGGACAGGGAAGCTTTCTTT.